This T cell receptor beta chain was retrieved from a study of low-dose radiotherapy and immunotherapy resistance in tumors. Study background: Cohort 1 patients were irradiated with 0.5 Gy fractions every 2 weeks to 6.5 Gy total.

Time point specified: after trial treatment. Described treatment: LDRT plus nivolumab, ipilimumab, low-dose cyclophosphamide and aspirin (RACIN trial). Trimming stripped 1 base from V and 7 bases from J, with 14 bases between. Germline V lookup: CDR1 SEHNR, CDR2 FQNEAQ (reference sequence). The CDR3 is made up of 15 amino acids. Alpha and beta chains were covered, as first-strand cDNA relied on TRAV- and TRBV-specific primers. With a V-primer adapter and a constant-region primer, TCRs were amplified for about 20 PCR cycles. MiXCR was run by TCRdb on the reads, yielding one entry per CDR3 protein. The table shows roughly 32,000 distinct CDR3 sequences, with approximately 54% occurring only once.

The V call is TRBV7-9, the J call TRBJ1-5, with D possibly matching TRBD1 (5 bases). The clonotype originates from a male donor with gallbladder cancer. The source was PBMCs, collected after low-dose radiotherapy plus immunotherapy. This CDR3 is CASSLVQGGKQPQHF. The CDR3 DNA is TGTGCCAGCAGCTTAGTGCAGGGTGGAAAGCAGCCCCAGCATTTT.